Detailed here is one TCR beta chain. Its antigen remains unidentified. In TCRdb, the RT-PCR reads were re-called with MiXCR into one record per CDR3 protein. The sample lists over 20,000 distinct CDR3 sequences, roughly 80% occurring once. The sample belongs to a study of yellow fever vaccine responses in identical twins. The V gene's germline CDR1 is ENHRY and CDR2 SYGVKD. Trimming removed 0 bases from V and 4 bases from J, with 10 bases in between. The CDR3 loop spans 15 amino acids. Findings and limits, study-wide: Reportedly, the T cell response mounted by twins to vaccine seemed partly convergent, partly personalized.

The receptor's source is a young woman who received the yellow fever vaccine. The sample consisted of T cells from blood (PBMCs), unsorted or a sorted subset (not recorded which), taken before or after yellow fever vaccination (not recorded which). V is TRBV10-3 and J is TRBJ2-1, with D perhaps matching TRBD2 (7 bases). Here the CDR3 DNA reads TGTGCCATCAGTGAGTCAGGGGGGGAGTACAATGAGCAGTTCTTC. This gives the protein CAISESGGEYNEQFF.